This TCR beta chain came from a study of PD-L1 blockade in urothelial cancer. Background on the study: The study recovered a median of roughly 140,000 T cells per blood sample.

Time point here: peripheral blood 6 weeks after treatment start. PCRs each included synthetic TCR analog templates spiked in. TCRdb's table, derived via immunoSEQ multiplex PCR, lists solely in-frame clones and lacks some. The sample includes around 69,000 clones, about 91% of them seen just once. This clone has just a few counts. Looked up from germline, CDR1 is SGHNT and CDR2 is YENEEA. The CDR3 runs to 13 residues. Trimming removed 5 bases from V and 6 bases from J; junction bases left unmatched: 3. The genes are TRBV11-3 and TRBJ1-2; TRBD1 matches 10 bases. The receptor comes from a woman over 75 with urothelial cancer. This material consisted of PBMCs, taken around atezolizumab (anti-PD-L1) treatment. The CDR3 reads CASSVGTGDGYTF. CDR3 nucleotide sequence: TGTGCCAGCAGCGTTGGGACAGGGGATGGCTACACCTTC.